The clone carrying this T cell receptor beta chain was seen ten or more times. What it binds is not known. The data were obtained in a study of regulatory T cells in long-lasting Graves disease. Time point: newly diagnosed GD, antithyroid drugs for less than 3 months. After RNA was extracted from PBMCs, the TCR library was made from it. The CDR3 runs to 16 residues. Germline assignment: CDR1 KGHDR and CDR2 SFDVKD. The junction had 3 bases not matched to a gene; V was cut back by 0 bases and J by 3 bases. Whole-study results and caveats: Persistent Graves' patients showed less TCR diversity than newly diagnosed patients showed. Persistent disease exhibited a predilection for TRBV28, TRBJ1-2 and TRBJ2-5.

Arm-PCR with iRepertoire HTBI primers amplified the CDR3 regions for these TCR beta libraries. TCRdb analysed the multiplex PCR reads with MiXCR anew, one entry per CDR3 protein. The data show over 350,000 distinct CDR3 sequences, 15% seen once. These records were also assigned to another study, of T cells in Graves' hyperthyroidism and ophthalmopathy. That publication notes: The HTBI primer set drove a first-round RT-PCR of the TCR CDR3.

The input for sequencing was peripheral blood mononuclear cells (PBMCs), taken at new diagnosis, from a patient treated with antithyroid drugs. The origin of this receptor is a middle-aged woman with Graves disease. The chain joins TRBV24-1 to TRBJ2-1, with TRBD2 identical over 8 bases. CDR3 sequence reads: CATSDLGSGNYNEQFF. CDR3 DNA sequence: TGTGCCACCAGTGATTTGGGTAGCGGGAACTACAATGAGCAGTTCTTC.